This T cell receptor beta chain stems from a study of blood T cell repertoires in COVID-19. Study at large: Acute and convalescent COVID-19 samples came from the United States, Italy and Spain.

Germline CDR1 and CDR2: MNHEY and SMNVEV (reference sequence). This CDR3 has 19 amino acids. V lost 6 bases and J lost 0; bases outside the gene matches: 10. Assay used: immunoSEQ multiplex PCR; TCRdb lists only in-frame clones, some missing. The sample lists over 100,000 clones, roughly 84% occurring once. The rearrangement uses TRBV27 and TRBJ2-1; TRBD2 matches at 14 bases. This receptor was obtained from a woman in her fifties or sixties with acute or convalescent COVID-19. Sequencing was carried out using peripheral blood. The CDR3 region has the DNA TGTGCCAGCAGAAACGGACTAGCGGGGGGTACGAGCTCCTACAATGAGCAGTTCTTC. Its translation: CASRNGLAGGTSSYNEQFF.